This T cell receptor beta chain came from a study of vaccination and CD4 T cells after COVID-19. Study-wide background: Overlapping spike peptides of SARS-CoV-2, HCoV-NL63, HCoV-OC43 and HCoV-229E stimulated the cells.

An Oncomine TCR Beta short-read assay was used to sequence the DNA from cultured CD4+ T cells. TCRdb passed the PCR reads through MiXCR, listing each CDR3 protein once. This table holds around 19,000 distinct CDR3 sequences, 48% found once. Findings and limits, study-wide: Among those convalescent, a median 86.3% of reactive clones emerged solely post-vaccination.

The CDR3 consists of 16 residues. The V gene lost 0 bases and the J gene lost 2 bases, with 10 bases spanning the gap. Germline V CDR1 and CDR2: KGHSH, LQKENI. This clonotype was recorded a few times. Its antigen is as yet unknown. The treatment was: roughly ten-day PBMC culture with coronavirus spike peptide pools or control peptides (ViraFEST assay). The sequenced sample consisted of CD4+ T cells from blood, cultured in vitro. This clonotype was obtained from a human donor who had recovered from COVID-19. This chain joins TRBV18 and TRBJ2-2, with unresolved D. The CDR3 here is CASSPPNSANTGELFF. CDR3 coding DNA: TGTGCCAGCTCACCACCTAACAGCGCTAACACCGGGGAGCTGTTTTTT.